Reported below is one T cell receptor (beta chain). The data belong to a study of Ad26.COV2.S vaccination and SARS-CoV-2 variants. Whole-study context: The trial was COV1001 and the donor's arm was Ad26.COV2.S.

Profiling relied on immunoSEQ multiplex PCR, and the TCRdb table lists in-frame clones only, not all of them. The sample has hundreds of thousands of clones, about 89% seen once. CDR1 and CDR2 (germline): SGHDT, YYEEEE. The CDR3 consists of 16 residues. V lost 0 bases and J lost 0, with 12 bases in between. Stated treatment: approximately 18 received Ad26.COV2.S at low or high dose, single or two shots; about 5 received placebo; per-sample allocation not given. Day 63 after the first injection of vaccine or placebo was the sampling time. The source was peripheral blood, collected in a trial of Ad26.COV2.S vaccine versus placebo. The V and J genes are TRBV5-6 and TRBJ1-1; maybe TRBD1 (5 bases). This sequence originates from a person between 18 and 65 years old who received the Ad26.COV2.S COVID-19 vaccine or a placebo. The CDR3 reads CASSLGQFNMNTEAFF. The CDR3 nucleotides are TGTGCCAGCAGCTTGGGACAGTTTAACATGAACACTGAAGCTTTCTTT.